This T cell receptor (beta chain) was observed in a study of response to subunit inactivated influenza vaccine. Study outcomes and limitations: T cells newly recruited by each seasonal influenza vaccination are few, the authors suggested.

The V end was cut by 0 bases, the J end by 4 bases, with 11 bases between. Germline assignment: CDR1 LGHNA and CDR2 YSLEER. The CDR3 is 15 amino acids. This clonotype was seen more than once but under ten times. What it binds is unknown. TCRdb redid the calling of the RT-PCR reads with MiXCR, one entry per CDR3 protein. The sample shows over 800,000 distinct CDR3 sequences, approximately 21% of them seen only once. The sequence was obtained from a man aged 45-60 years who received an inactivated influenza vaccine. V is TRBV4-3 and J is TRBJ2-3; possibly TRBD2 for D (5 bases). Specimen: PBMCs from blood, collected 5 to 6 days after vaccination. DNA of the CDR3: TGCGCCAGCAGCCAAGATTTGACTACCGCAGATACGCAGTATTTT. This codes for CASSQDLTTADTQYF.